The sequence of this TCR beta chain was determined in a study of metastatic and nonmetastatic thyroid tumors. For the study at large: Patients with malignant and benign thyroid disease provided blood and tumor or nodule tissue, whose repertoires were compared.

This clone ranks as medium-sized. Among the patients, none had received any treatment before thyroid surgery. Per germline, CDR1 SGHAT and CDR2 FQDESV (reference sequence). This CDR3 spans 16 amino acids. The V end was cut by 1 base, the J end by 0 bases, with 7 bases between. Under the authors' procedure: Clinicopathological groups differed in CDR3, with these differences serving to build a distant-metastasis classifier for papillary thyroid cancer. TCRdb re-analyzed the PCR reads through MiXCR. The V and J calls were not made by the authors but by TCRdb's processing. The sample consists of tens of thousands of clones, around half of them appearing once.

The rearrangement links TRBV11-1 to TRBJ2-6; no clear D. The sample consisted of tumor tissue. This sequence was found in a male donor with papillary thyroid cancer or a benign thyroid nodule (not recorded which). Some clones in this sample may be carry-over from other donors' samples. The CDR3 DNA reads TGTGCCAGCAGCTTAGTACATAGCTCTGGGGCCAACGTCCTGACTTTC. Translated, it gives CASSLVHSSGANVLTF.